The sequence of this T cell receptor beta chain was determined in a study of blood T cell repertoires in COVID-19. Study as a whole: PBMCs, B-cell-depleted T cells, or T cells were the source of the cDNA or gDNA that made up the material.

As handled by the study authors: Amplifying reference gene primers gave estimates of nucleated cell counts. The method was immunoSEQ multiplex PCR; TCRdb's version includes in-frame clones alone and lacks a portion of them. The DNA was the basis for D and trimming; V, J and clone size are from that table. The repertoire holds roughly 180,000 clones, about nine tenths seen once, with roughly 20% in the top ten. The CDR3 is 14 amino acids. J gave up 9 bases and V 6 bases, and 12 bases lay outside the gene matches. Per the germline V gene, CDR1 is SNHLY and CDR2 is FYNNEI. This chain links TRBV2 with TRBJ1-2; the match to TRBD1 covers 8 bases. Sequencing was done on a sample of peripheral blood. The receptor was derived from a man in his 70s with active or convalescent COVID-19. Here the CDR3 reads CASSGLDRELRYTF. The CDR3 DNA reads TGTGCCAGCAGCGGATTGGACAGGGAATTGCGCTACACCTTC.